This TCR beta chain was retrieved from a study of cytomegalovirus exposure and HLA in healthy donors (dated by TCRdb to 2015 to 2018). Context from the whole study: According to an earlier analysis of a few hundred of the donors, about 180 million T cells yielded 95 million to 140 million unique TCR beta sequences and approximately 300 Gb of sequence data. An early release that covered about 600 HLA-typed donors contained about 300 gigabases of sequencing data and 70 million to 100 million unique TCR sequences. Among the roughly 400 genotyped donors, approximately 77% belonged to the genetic ancestry cluster associated with self-reported Caucasian donors. The study aimed to test whether signatures of past pathogen exposure could be identified by cataloging public T cell receptors. The study used immunosequencing to profile the T cell repertoires of 670 or so subjects and linked those repertoires to cytomegalovirus serostatus. In addition to the first cohort of 500 to 850 subjects, a separate validation cohort of approximately 130 different subjects was used. The study combined high-throughput TCR immunosequencing, statistical association of individual TCRs with disease status, and machine learning to predict cytomegalovirus infection status. A later analysis re-analyzed previously published TCR beta repertoires from hundreds of donors and added high-resolution HLA genotyping to study TCR occurrence patterns. Rather than drawing on any new phenotypic data, the later analysis identified candidate immune exposures from TCR beta sequences and the way those sequences occurred across donors. In an earlier analysis of a few hundred of the donors, high-throughput TCR beta sequencing was used to judge whether each TCR beta V gene segment behaved as functional or pseudogenic. Donor age, sex, ethnicity and CMV serostatus were collected together with the repertoire data. A later genetic analysis used genome-wide SNP genotypes for about 60% of the 666 donors, treating that subset as a discovery cohort. All discovery cohort repertoires had been generated using a single sequencing platform. Class I and class II HLA loci were covered by the typing at four-digit resolution. Typing coverage varied by locus: roughly 629-630 donors for A, B, C, DRB1 and DQB1; 522 for DQA1; more than 600 for DPA1; about 450 for DPB1. Five DR-DQ haplotypes were handled as single units for association and clustering because linkage in the cohort was strong. Among about 400 genotyped donors of the cohort, an average of around 240,000 unique TCR beta nucleotide sequences was sequenced per donor, of which approximately 19% were non-productive. General conclusions and limits of the study: Compared with equally common non-associated chains, HLA-associated TCR beta chains in a later analysis were more clonally expanded and had lower generation probabilities. Fewer than 20 rarely observed V segments, including chromosome 9 orphons, were excluded from the earlier analysis of a few hundred of the donors because counts were too low. While some public TCRs were present in many individuals, most TCR sequences turned up only very rarely across donors. Most CMV-associated TCR beta chains appeared to be HLA-restricted in a later analysis, and the HLA associations seemed to be driven largely by CMV exposure. A cluster of highly shared sequence variants was judged likely to be a technical artifact of the sequencing pipeline. An earlier analysis of approximately 590 of the donors showed that most TCR beta V segments appeared in productive rearrangements either about 87% or about 30% of the time, which broadly matched IMGT annotations. In both the original and validation cohorts, the classifier was reported to diagnose cytomegalovirus status with high specificity and sensitivity. The cohort was sequenced for TCR beta chains only, and without alpha or paired-chain data the features that could be detected were limited. The only immune exposure information available for the cohort was CMV serostatus. In vitro tests confirmed that three of the cytomegalovirus-associated TCR beta chains recognize cytomegalovirus antigens. V-gene and J-gene trimming of TCR beta chains was associated with a missense DCLRE1C variant in a later genetic analysis, and the association was replicated in an independent cohort. Linkage disequilibrium might explain the correlated functional status among segregating V segments, but an unknown experimental factor could not be excluded. Because the 87-base-pair reads could not distinguish some IMGT-functional V segments, including TRBV6-2 and TRBV6-3, those segments were excluded. According to a later analysis, parvovirus B19, influenza, CMV and Epstein-Barr virus appeared linked to several top co-occurrence clusters. Roughly uniform sequencing depth across donors was assumed in presence/absence analyses, although this assumption may not hold. Because some donors lacked HLA typing at each locus, the association tests relied only on the typed subset. A further reported finding was that TCR beta sequences accurately predicted the HLA-A and HLA-B alleles for most subjects in the first cohort. A total of fewer than 200 TCR beta chains were listed by the study as associated with cytomegalovirus. Strong co-occurrence of HLA alleles, especially DR and DQ, made assigning TCR associations to individual alleles difficult. A later genetic analysis reported fewer N-insertions in productive TCRs among donors in an Asian-associated ancestry cluster than the approximately 700-donor mean. According to the authors, the approach could potentially be generalized to other disease states and immunological phenotypes. A later analysis associated about 16,000 TCR beta sequences with specific HLA alleles at a false discovery rate of 0.05. According to a later analysis, TCR association rates differed among HLA loci, with DRB1 alleles showing the most associated TCRs and HLA-C alleles showing the fewest.

In the case of this clone: This clone's antigen is unknown. The record has no base qualities; no much larger clone is one base away.

Counted from cysteine to phenylalanine, this CDR3 has 15 amino acids. The only DNA kept is the CDR3, 45 bases in frame from the first base. Compared with germline, V lacks 5 bases and J lacks 0 bases; bases without a gene match: 4. Per the germline V gene, SGHTA is the CDR1 and FQGNSA is the CDR2. The protocol used for the library was the immunoSEQ multiplex PCR assay. For the multiplex PCR, a mixture combining 60 forward primers for TCR Vbeta segments and 13 reverse primers for TCR Jbeta segments was used. A multiplex PCR assay on genomic DNA amplified the CDR3 region of rearranged TCR beta genes. Amplified TCR beta libraries were sequenced as 87-base-pair reads on the Illumina HiSeq System. Per the original workflow: A later analysis tallied roughly 78 million unique TCR beta chains across the 666 repertoires, and 10 million to 11 million of those chains were shared by two or more donors. To remove PCR and sequencing errors, raw reads were error-corrected and collapsed into unique sequences using a nearest-neighbor algorithm that merged closely related sequences. V, D and J gene segments were assigned by aligning CDR3 sequences to IMGT reference sequences. Each retained sequence needed at least a six-nucleotide match to both a V gene segment and a J gene segment. Rearrangements were classified as productive when the CDR3 lacked stop codons and remained in frame with V and J, and all other rearrangements were classified as non-productive. CDR3 was defined by IMGT convention, running from the second conserved V-encoded cysteine to the conserved J-encoded phenylalanine. The earlier analysis of some 540 of the donors excluded any sequence lacking an unambiguous match to a single V gene segment. An earlier analysis of several hundred of the donors called V segments functional above 56.7% productive rearrangements and segregating when the between-donor standard deviation exceeded 5%. A statistical classification framework was built for diagnosing cytomegalovirus status from the catalog of TCR beta chain sequences. In a later analysis, TCR nucleotide sequences were compared against IMGT/GENE-DB human TR gene sequences so that V and J genes could be assigned. In a later analysis, CDR3 sequences and most-parsimonious VDJ recombination scenarios were assigned using the TCRdist pipeline. A later analysis defined each TCR beta chain by its CDR3 amino acid sequence plus V-gene family, and excluded reads lacking a unique V-gene family. A later analysis removed several hundred highly shared, low-generation-probability nucleotide sequences to deal with suspected cross-contamination and a sequencing artifact. A later analysis calculated a clonal expansion index for each public chain from normalized within-repertoire ranks of inferred template counts. A later analysis computed generation probabilities with a VDJ recombination model fitted to out-of-frame rearrangements, and checked the results against IGoR. Hypergeometric tests were used in a later analysis to score TCR-TCR, TCR-HLA and TCR-CMV co-occurrence, with a repertoire-size bias correction applied to the TCR pairs. To estimate false discovery rates, a later analysis permuted the HLA or CMV assignments 20 times. A later analysis grouped co-occurring TCRs with DBSCAN, adding TCRdist sequence similarity when clustering within HLA-allele-positive subsets. Repertoires with fewer than 30,000 or more than 120,000 public chains, plus five repertoires with anomalous nucleotide sharing, were excluded from co-occurrence clustering. Drawn from immuneACCESS, this table holds only the in-frame rearrangements with V and J called that TCRdb kept. Clones are partly lost; checked studies trace under half to an unresolved V gene and leave the rest unexplained. D and trimming were read from the DNA, whereas the V and J calls and clone size are those reported in that table. The sample profile shows about 170,000 clones; just under 80% of them were found once. The ten largest clones represent around 3.2% of the sample.

In total, roughly 710 healthy bone marrow donors made up the cohort. Cohort members were all nominally healthy when sampled, although unrecorded immune exposures were likely present. The donor tested CMV seropositive and was one of the 289 seropositive cohort members. Every donor gave a peripheral blood sample, and the peripheral blood mononuclear cells from that sample were used for TCR beta sequencing. Genomic DNA was extracted from the blood cell samples with the Qiagen DNeasy Blood Extraction Kit. This clonotype originated in a woman in her forties or fifties in good health and CMV-seropositive. The chain uses TRBV7-2 and TRBJ1-2, with 9 bases aligning to TRBD1. Sequencing input: PBMCs. The DNA sequence follows: TGTGCCAGCAGCCCACAGGGGGCGGCTAACTATGGCTACACCTTC. It is translated as CASSPQGAANYGYTF.